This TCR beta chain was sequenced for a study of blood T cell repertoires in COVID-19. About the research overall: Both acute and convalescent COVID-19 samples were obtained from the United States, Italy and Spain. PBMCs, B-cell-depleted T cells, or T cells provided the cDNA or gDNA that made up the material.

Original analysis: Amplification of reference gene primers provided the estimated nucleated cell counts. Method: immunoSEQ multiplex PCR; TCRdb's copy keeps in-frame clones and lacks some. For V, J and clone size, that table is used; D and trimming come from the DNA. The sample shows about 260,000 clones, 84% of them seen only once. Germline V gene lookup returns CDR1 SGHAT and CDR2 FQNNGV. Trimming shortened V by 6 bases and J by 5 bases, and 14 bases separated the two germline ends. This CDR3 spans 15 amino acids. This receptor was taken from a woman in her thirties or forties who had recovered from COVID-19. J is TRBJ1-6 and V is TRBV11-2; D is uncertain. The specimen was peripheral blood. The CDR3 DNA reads TGTGCCAGCAGGACGTACGGAGGGAATAATTCACCCCTCCACTTT. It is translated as CASRTYGGNNSPLHF.